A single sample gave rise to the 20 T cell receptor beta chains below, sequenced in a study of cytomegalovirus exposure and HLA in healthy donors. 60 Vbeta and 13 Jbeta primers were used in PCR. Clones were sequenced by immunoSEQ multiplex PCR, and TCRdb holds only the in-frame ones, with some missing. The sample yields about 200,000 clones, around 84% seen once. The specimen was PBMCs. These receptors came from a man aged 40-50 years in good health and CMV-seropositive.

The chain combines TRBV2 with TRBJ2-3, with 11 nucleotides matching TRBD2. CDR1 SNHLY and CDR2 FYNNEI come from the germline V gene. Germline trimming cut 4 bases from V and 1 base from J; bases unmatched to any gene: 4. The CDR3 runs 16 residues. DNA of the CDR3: TGTGCCAGCAGTGTGACTAGCGGGAAAGGCACAGATACGCAGTATTTT. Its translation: CASSVTSGKGTDTQYF.

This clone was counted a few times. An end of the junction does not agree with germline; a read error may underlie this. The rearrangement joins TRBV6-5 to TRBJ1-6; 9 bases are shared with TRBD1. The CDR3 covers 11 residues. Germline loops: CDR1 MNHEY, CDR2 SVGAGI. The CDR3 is CASSDWDRAIF. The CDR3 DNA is TGTGCCAGCAGTGACTGGGACAGGGCGATTTTT.

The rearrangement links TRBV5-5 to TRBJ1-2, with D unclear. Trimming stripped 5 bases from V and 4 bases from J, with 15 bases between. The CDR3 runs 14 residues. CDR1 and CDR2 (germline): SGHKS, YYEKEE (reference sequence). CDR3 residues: CASRWEVSTYGYTF. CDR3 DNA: TGTGCCAGCAGATGGGAGGTTTCCACCTATGGCTACACCTTC.

CDR3 sequence: CASNRGGEKLFF. The CDR3 DNA reads as TGTGCCAGCAACAGGGGAGGAGAAAAACTGTTTTTT. The chain uses TRBV2 and TRBJ1-4; 7 bases map to TRBD1. From germline, CDR1 is SNHLY and CDR2 FYNNEI. CDR3 size: 12 residues. The J segment lost 8 bases and the V segment lost 7 bases, leaving 4 bases of the junction unmatched.

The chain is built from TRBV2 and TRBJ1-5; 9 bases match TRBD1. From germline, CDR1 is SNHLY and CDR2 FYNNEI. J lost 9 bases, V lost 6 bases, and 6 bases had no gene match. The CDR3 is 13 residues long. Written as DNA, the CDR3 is TGTGCCAGCAGGGACAGGGGCCTAAGGCCCCAGCATTTT. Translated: CASRDRGLRPQHF.

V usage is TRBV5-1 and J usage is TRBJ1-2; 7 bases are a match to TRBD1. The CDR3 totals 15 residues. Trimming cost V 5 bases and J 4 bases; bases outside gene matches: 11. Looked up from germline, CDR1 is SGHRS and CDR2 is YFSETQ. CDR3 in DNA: TGCGCCAGCAGTCCGAATTCCGGGACAGCCTATGGCTACACCTTC. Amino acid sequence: CASSPNSGTAYGYTF.

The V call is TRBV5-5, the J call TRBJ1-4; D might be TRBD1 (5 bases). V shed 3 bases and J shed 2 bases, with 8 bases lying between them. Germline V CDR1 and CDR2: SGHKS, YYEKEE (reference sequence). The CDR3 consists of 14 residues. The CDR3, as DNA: TGTGCCAGCAGCTGGCGGGGGACTAATGAAAAACTGTTTTTT. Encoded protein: CASSWRGTNEKLFF.

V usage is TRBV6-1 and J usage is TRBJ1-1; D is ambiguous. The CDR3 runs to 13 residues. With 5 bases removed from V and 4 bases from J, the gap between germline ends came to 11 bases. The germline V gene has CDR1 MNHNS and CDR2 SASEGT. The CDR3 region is CASSKGLATEAFF. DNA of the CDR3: TGTGCCAGCAGTAAAGGGTTGGCCACTGAAGCTTTCTTT.

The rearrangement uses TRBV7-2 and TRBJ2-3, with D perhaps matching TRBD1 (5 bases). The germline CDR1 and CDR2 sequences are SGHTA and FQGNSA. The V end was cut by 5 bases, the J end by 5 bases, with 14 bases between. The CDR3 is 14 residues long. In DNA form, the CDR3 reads TGTGCCAGCAGCGGGGCCCCCACTCTAGATACGCAGTATTTT. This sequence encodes CASSGAPTLDTQYF.

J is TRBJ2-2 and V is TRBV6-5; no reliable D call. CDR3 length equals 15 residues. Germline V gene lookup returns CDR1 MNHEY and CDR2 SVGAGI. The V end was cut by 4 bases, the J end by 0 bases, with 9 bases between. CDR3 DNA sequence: TGTGCCAGCAGTTTCCAGCGCGCGAACACCGGGGAGCTGTTTTTT. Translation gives CASSFQRANTGELFF.

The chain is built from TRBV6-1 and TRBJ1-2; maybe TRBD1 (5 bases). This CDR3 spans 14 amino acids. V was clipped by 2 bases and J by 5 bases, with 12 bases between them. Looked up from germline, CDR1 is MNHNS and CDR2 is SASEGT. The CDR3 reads CASSERGDFYGYTF. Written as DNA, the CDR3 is TGTGCCAGCAGTGAAAGGGGCGACTTTTATGGCTACACCTTC.

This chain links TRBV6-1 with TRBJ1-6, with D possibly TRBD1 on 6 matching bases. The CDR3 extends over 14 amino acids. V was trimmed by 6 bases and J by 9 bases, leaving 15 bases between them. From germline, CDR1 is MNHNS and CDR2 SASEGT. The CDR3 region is CASSPETGLSPLHF. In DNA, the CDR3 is TGTGCCAGCAGCCCCGAGACAGGCCTTTCACCCCTCCACTTT.

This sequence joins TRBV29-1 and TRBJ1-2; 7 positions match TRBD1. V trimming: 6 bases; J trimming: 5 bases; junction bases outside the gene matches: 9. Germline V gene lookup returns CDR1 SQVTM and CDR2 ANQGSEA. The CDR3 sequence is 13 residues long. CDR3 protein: CSVAETGNYGYTF. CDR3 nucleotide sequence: TGCAGCGTGGCCGAGACAGGGAATTATGGCTACACCTTC.

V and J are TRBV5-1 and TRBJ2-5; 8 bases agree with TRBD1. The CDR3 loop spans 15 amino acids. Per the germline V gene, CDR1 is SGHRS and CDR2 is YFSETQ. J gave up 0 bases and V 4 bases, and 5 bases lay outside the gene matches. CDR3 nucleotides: TGCGCCAGCAGCCCAAGGACAGGGCACCAAGAGACCCAGTACTTC. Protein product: CASSPRTGHQETQYF.

The CDR3 here is CASSQDRGGYGYTF. The CDR3 region has the DNA TGTGCCAGCAGCCAAGATCGGGGGGGCTATGGCTACACCTTC. The chain has TRBV14 and TRBJ1-2, with D possibly being TRBD1 (5 bases). The V end lost 0 bases, the J end lost 4 bases, and 9 bases lay between the germline ends. Germline assignment: CDR1 SGHDN and CDR2 FVKESK. The CDR3 is 14 residues long.

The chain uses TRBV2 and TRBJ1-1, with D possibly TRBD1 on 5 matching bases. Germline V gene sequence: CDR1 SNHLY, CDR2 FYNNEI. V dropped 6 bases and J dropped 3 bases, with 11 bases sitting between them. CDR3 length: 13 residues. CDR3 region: CASSSEGDTEAFF. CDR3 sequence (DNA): TGTGCCAGCAGCAGTGAAGGGGACACTGAAGCTTTCTTT.

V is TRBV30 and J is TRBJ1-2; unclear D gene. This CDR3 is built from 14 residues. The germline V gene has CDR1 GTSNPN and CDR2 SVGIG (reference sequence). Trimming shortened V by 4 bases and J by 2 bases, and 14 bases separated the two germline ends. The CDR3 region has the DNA TGTGCCTGGACCCAATACCGGAGGAACTATGGCTACACCTTC. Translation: CAWTQYRRNYGYTF.

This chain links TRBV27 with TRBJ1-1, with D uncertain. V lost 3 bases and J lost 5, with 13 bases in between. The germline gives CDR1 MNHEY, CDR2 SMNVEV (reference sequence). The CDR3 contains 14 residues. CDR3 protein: CASSFSLRGTEAFF. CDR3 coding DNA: TGTGCCAGCAGTTTCTCATTACGGGGAACTGAAGCTTTCTTT.

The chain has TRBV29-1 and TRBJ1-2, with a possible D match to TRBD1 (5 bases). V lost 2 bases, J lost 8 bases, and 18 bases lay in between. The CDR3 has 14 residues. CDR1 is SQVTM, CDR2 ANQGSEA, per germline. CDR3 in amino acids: CSVERDGGIRGYTF. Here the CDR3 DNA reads TGCAGCGTTGAACGGGACGGAGGGATCCGCGGCTACACCTTC.

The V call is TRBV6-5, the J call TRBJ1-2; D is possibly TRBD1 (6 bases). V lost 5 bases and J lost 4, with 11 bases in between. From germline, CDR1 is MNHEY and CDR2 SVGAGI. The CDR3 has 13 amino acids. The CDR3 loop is CASSNTGLYGYTF. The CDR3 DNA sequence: TGTGCCAGCAGTAATACAGGGCTCTATGGCTACACCTTC.